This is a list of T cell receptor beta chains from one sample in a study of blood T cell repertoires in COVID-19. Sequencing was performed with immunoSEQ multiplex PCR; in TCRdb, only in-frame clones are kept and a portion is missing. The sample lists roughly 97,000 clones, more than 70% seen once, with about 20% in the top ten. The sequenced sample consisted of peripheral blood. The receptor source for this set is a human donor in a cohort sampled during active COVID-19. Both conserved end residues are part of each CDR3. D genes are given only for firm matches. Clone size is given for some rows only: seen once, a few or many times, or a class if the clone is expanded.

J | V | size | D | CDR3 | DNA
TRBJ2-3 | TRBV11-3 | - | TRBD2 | CASSLDSGLAGAPDTQYF | TGTGCCAGCAGCTTAGACTCCGGACTAGCGGGAGCCCCAGATACGCAGTATTTT
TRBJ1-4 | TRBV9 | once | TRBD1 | CASSSLQGVNEKLFF | TGTGCCAGCAGTTCCTTACAGGGGGTCAATGAAAAACTGTTTTTT
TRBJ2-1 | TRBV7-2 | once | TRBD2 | CASSLGTSGAEQFF | TGTGCCAGCAGCTTAGGGACTAGTGGCGCTGAGCAGTTCTTC
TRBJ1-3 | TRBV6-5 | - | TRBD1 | CASSRDSYGNTIYF | TGTGCCAGCAGTCGGGACAGCTACGGAAACACCATATATTTT
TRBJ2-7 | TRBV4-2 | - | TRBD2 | CASSQARAGGSRYYEQYF | TGTGCCAGCAGCCAAGCGAGAGCGGGAGGGTCGAGGTACTACGAGCAGTACTTC
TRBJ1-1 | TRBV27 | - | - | CASSFWQGSKAFF | TGTGCCAGCAGTTTTTGGCAGGGGAGTAAAGCTTTCTTT
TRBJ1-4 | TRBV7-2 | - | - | CASSQGDRGGGEKLFF | TGTGCCAGCAGCCAGGGCGATAGGGGAGGGGGAGAAAAACTGTTTTTT
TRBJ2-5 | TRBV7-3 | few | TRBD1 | CASSPDRGLQETQYF | TGTGCCAGCAGCCCTGACAGGGGACTCCAAGAGACCCAGTACTTC
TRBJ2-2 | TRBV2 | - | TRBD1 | CASSGQGVTAGELFF | TGTGCCAGCAGTGGACAGGGGGTGACGGCCGGGGAGCTGTTTTTT
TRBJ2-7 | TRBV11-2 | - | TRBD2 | CASSSLGRTRSFEQYF | TGTGCCAGCAGCTCCCTAGGTAGGACTAGGAGCTTCGAGCAGTACTTC
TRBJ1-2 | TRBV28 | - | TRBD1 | CASMVGQGTYGYTF | TGTGCCAGCATGGTAGGACAGGGAACTTATGGCTACACCTTC
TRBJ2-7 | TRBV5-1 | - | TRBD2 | CASSLAGPSHEQYF | TGCGCCAGCAGCTTAGCGGGACCCTCCCACGAGCAGTACTTC
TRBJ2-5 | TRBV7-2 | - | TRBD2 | CASSSPGGGRGPGETQYF | TGTGCCAGCAGTTCCCCAGGTGGCGGGAGGGGCCCTGGAGAGACCCAGTACTTC
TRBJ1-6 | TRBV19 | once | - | CASSASGDSPLHF | TGTGCCAGTAGTGCATCGGGGGACTCACCCCTCCACTTT
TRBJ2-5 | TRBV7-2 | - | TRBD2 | CASSLVGLVSETQYF | TGTGCCAGCAGCTTAGTGGGACTAGTATCGGAGACCCAGTACTTC
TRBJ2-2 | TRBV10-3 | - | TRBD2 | CAIRQSGMNTGELFF | TGTGCCATCAGACAGAGCGGGATGAACACCGGGGAGCTGTTTTTT
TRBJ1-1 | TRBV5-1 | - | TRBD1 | CASSEDRVMNTEAFF | TGCGCCAGCAGCGAGGACAGGGTAATGAACACTGAAGCTTTCTTT
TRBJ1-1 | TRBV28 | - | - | CASSSGWNTEAFF | TGTGCCAGCAGCTCGGGTTGGAACACTGAAGCTTTCTTT
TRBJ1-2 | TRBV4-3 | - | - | CASSPTGIGGGYTF | TGCGCCAGCAGCCCAACGGGGATCGGCGGGGGCTACACCTTC
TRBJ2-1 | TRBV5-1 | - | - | CASSLVSGESNEQFF | TGCGCCAGCAGCTTGGTCTCCGGGGAATCCAATGAGCAGTTCTTC
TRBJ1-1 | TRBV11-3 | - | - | CASSLGGGNTEAFF | TGTGCCAGCAGCTTAGGAGGGGGGAACACTGAAGCTTTCTTT
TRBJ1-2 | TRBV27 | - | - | CASTKNPTVNYGYTF | TGTGCCAGCACCAAAAACCCGACAGTGAACTATGGCTACACCTTC
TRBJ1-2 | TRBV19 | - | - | CASSQQGSYGYTF | TGTGCCAGTAGCCAACAGGGCTCATATGGCTACACCTTC
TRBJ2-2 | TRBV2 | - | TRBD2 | CASSILGLHTGELFF | TGTGCCAGCAGTATCCTGGGACTACACACCGGGGAGCTGTTTTTT
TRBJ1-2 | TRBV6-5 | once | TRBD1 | CACLGTEIYTF | TGTGCCTGCCTAGGGACAGAAATCTACACCTTC
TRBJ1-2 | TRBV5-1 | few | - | CASSPGDASPHGYTF | TGCGCCAGCAGCCCCGGAGATGCCTCCCCTCATGGCTACACCTTC
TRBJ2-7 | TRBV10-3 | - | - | CAISEPEGEQYF | TGTGCCATCAGTGAGCCAGAGGGCGAGCAGTACTTC
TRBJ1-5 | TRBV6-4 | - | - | CASSAEQGHQPQHF | TGTGCCAGCAGTGCCGAGCAGGGCCATCAGCCCCAGCATTTT
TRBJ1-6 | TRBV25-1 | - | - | CASKEIAYNSPLHF | TGTGCCTCCAAGGAGATCGCCTATAATTCACCCCTCCACTTT
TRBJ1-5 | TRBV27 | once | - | CASSFGGANQPQHF | TGTGCCAGCAGTTTCGGGGGGGCCAATCAGCCCCAGCATTTT
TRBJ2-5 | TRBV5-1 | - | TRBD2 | CASSREGTQYF | TGCGCCAGCAGCCGGGAGGGGACCCAGTACTTC
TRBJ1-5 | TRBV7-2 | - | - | CASSFPTRQTNQPQHF | TGTGCCAGCAGCTTTCCGACGAGACAGACAAATCAGCCCCAGCATTTT
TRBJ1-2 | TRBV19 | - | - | CASSSRDYGYTF | TGTGCCAGTAGTTCCAGGGACTATGGCTACACCTTC
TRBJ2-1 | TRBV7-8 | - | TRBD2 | CASSLDSPVAGGPYNEQFF | TGTGCCAGCAGCTTAGATTCCCCCGTAGCGGGAGGGCCCTACAATGAGCAGTTCTTC
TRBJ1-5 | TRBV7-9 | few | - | CASSLREYQPQHF | TGTGCCAGCAGCTTACGGGAATATCAGCCCCAGCATTTT
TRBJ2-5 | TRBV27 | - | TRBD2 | CASSSVAGGVKTQYF | TGTGCCAGCAGTTCTGTAGCGGGAGGTGTCAAGACCCAGTACTTC
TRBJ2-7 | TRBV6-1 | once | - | CASSEALAVYRYEQYF | TGTGCCAGCAGTGAAGCGCTTGCGGTTTATCGGTACGAGCAGTACTTC
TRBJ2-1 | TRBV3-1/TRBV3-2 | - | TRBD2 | CASSPIPGLAGWGYNEQFF | TGTGCCAGCAGCCCCATCCCGGGACTAGCGGGTTGGGGCTACAATGAGCAGTTCTTC
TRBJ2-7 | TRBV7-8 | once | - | CASSSSASYEQYF | TGTGCCAGCAGCTCTAGCGCTTCCTACGAGCAGTACTTC
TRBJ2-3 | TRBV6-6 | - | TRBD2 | CASSVGTSSDTDTQYF | TGTGCCAGCAGTGTCGGGACTAGCAGCGACACAGATACGCAGTATTTT
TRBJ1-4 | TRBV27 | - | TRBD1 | CASSPETGGVVTNEKLFF | TGTGCCAGCAGTCCAGAGACAGGGGGCGTTGTCACTAATGAAAAACTGTTTTTT
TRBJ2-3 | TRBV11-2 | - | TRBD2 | CASSGTSWDTQYF | TGTGCCAGCTCCGGGACTAGTTGGGATACGCAGTATTTT
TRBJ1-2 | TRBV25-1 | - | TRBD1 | CASRKTGVRAGGYTF | TGTGCCAGCCGGAAGACAGGGGTTCGAGCGGGCGGCTACACCTTC
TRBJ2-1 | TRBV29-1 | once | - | CSVARSDYSDEQFF | TGCAGCGTTGCCCGTTCGGACTATTCGGATGAGCAGTTCTTC
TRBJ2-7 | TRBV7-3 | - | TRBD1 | CASSLTGTGVGEQYF | TGTGCCAGCAGCTTAACGGGGACAGGGGTGGGCGAGCAGTACTTC
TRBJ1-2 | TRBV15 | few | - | CATSMGVGRDPRGYGYTF | TGTGCCACCAGCATGGGGGTCGGGCGGGACCCAAGGGGCTATGGCTACACCTTC
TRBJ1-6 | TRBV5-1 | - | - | CASSLGPGYNSPLHF | TGCGCCAGCAGCTTGGGGCCAGGGTATAATTCACCCCTCCACTTT
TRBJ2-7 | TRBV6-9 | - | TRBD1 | CASSYSRTGIHEQYF | TGTGCCAGCAGTTATAGCAGGACAGGTATTCACGAGCAGTACTTC
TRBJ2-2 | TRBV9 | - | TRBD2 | CASSVGLAGNTGELFF | TGTGCCAGCAGCGTAGGACTAGCGGGGAACACCGGGGAGCTGTTTTTT
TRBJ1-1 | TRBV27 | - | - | CASSSAGFPMNTEAFF | TGTGCCAGCAGTTCGGCGGGCTTTCCCATGAACACTGAAGCTTTCTTT